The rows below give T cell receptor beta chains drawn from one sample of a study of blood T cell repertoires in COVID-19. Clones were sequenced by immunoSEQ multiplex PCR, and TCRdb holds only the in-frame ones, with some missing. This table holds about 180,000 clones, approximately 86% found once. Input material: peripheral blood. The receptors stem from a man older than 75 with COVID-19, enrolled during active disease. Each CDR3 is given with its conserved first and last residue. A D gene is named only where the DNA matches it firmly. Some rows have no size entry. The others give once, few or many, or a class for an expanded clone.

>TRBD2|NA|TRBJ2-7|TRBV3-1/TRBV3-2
TGTGCCAGCAGCCAAGTACGGGGACTAGAGCAGTACTTC
CASSQVRGLEQYF
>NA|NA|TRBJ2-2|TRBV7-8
TGTGCCAGCAGCTTAGCGTGGCAGGGAACGAACACCGGGGAGCTGTTTTTT
CASSLAWQGTNTGELFF
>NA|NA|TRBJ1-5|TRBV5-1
TGCGCCAGCAGCTTGGGGCCGCTCAATCAGCCCCAGCATTTT
CASSLGPLNQPQHF
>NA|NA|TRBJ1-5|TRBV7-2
TGTGCCAGCAGCTTAGATCTTTATCAGCCCCAGCATTTT
CASSLDLYQPQHF
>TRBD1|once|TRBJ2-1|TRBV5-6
TGTGCCAGCAGCTTGGTGGGACAGGGCACCTACAATGAGCAGTTCTTC
CASSLVGQGTYNEQFF
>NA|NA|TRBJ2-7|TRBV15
TGTGCCACCAGCGGACATACGGGCTACGAGCAGTACTTC
CATSGHTGYEQYF
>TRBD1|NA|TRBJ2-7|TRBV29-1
TGCAGCGCACGGACAGGTTCGACCTACGAGCAGTACTTC
CSARTGSTYEQYF
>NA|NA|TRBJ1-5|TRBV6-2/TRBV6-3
TGTGCCAGCAGTACACAGGGTGAGGAAGCCCAGCATTTT
CASSTQGEEAQHF
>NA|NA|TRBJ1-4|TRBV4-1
TGCGCCAGCAGCCAAGATCCGTCTAATGAAAAACTGTTTTTT
CASSQDPSNEKLFF
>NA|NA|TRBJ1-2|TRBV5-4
TGTGCCAGCACCTCTCGGACAGCTAACTATGGCTACACCTTC
CASTSRTANYGYTF
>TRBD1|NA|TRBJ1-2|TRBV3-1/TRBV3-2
TGTGCCAGCAGTCGTCTTCTACAGGGGGCCGGTGGCTACACCTTC
CASSRLLQGAGGYTF
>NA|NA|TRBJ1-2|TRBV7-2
TGTGCCAGCAGTTCCCGCAGGGGTGAGGGCTACACCTTC
CASSSRRGEGYTF
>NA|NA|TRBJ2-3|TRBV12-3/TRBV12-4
TGTGCCAGCAGTTTATACGGAGATACGCAGTATTTT
CASSLYGDTQYF
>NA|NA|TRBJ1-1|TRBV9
TGTGCCAGCAGCTATTCGGGGAGCACTGAAGCTTTCTTT
CASSYSGSTEAFF
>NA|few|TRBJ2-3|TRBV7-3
TGTGCCAGCAGCCCCTGGGGTAGCGGCTATGACACAGATACGCAGTATTTT
CASSPWGSGYDTDTQYF
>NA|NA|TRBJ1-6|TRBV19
TGTGCCAGTAGTGGAGGGCTCAAGGGACCCCTCCACTTT
CASSGGLKGPLHF
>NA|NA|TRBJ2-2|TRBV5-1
TGCGCCAGCAGCTTCCAAGGGGGGGCCAACACCGGGGAGCTGTTTTTT
CASSFQGGANTGELFF
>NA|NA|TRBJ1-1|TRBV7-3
TGTGCCAGCAGCTTCGGTCCGGGAAACACTGAAGCTTTCTTT
CASSFGPGNTEAFF
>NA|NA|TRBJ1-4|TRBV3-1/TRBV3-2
TGTGCCAGCAGCCACAACAGGGTTGCAACTAATGAAAAACTGTTTTTT
CASSHNRVATNEKLFF
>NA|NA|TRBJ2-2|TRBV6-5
TGTGCCAGCAGTTACGATACCGGGGTGCGAAGTGGGGAGCTGTTTTTT
CASSYDTGVRSGELFF
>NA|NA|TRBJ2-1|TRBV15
TGTGCCACCAGCCGCGGTTCGGGTTCGAGCTCCTACAATGAGCAGTTCTTC
CATSRGSGSSSYNEQFF
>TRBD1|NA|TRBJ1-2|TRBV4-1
TGCGCCAGCAGCCAAATAACAGGGGCCCCTACCTATGGCTACACCTTC
CASSQITGAPTYGYTF
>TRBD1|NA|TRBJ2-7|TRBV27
TGTGCCAGCAGTTTACTCGGACAGGCTTACGAGCAGTACTTC
CASSLLGQAYEQYF
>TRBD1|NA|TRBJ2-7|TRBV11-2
TGTGCCAGCAGCTTAGGAGGGGGCCTTGGGTCGGAGCAGTACTTC
CASSLGGGLGSEQYF
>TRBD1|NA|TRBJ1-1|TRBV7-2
TGTGCCAGCAGCTTAGGCCGGACAGGCTCAGCTTTCTTT
CASSLGRTGSAFF
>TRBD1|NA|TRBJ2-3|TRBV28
TGTGCCAGCAGTCTGTCAGGGACAGGGGCTCCCACAGATACGCAGTATTTT
CASSLSGTGAPTDTQYF
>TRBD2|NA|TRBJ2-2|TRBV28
TGTGCCAGCAGCCCTGAGCGGGGGGATAGCACCGGGGAGCTGTTTTTT
CASSPERGDSTGELFF
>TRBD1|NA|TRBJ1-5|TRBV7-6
TGTGCCAGCAGCCCCAGGGGGACAGGGGGGGTTGGCAATCAGCCCCAGCATTTT
CASSPRGTGGVGNQPQHF
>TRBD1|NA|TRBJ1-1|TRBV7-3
TGTGCCAGCAGCTCAGGGGGGCACACTGAAGCTTTCTTT
CASSSGGHTEAFF
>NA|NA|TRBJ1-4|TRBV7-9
TGTGCCAGCAGCTTAAGGGGATTTGCAACTAATGAAAAACTGTTTTTT
CASSLRGFATNEKLFF
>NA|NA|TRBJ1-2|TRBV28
TGTGCCAGCAGCCCTACAGGGACCTTAAATGGCTACACCTTC
CASSPTGTLNGYTF
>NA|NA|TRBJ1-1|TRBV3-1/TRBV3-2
TGTGCCAGCAGCTACGGGACACAAGAATCGGGGGCTTTCTTT
CASSYGTQESGAFF
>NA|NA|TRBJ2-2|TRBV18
TGTGCCAGCTCACCAGCGACAGGGAGGTTCACCGGGGAGCTGTTTTTT
CASSPATGRFTGELFF
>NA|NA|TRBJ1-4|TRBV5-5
TGTGCCAGTCGAATGTCCAACAGCGGCGAAAAACTGTTTTTT
CASRMSNSGEKLFF
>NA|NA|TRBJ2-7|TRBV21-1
TGTGCCAGGAAAGGACTAGCGGGTTGCTCCTACGAGCAGTACTTC
CARKGLAGCSYEQYF
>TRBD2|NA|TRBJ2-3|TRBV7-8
TGTGCCAGCAGCTTCGCACTAGCGCAAGATACGCAGTATTTT
CASSFALAQDTQYF
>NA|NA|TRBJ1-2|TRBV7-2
TGTGCCAGCAGCTTATTCCTAAACTATGGCTACACCTTC
CASSLFLNYGYTF
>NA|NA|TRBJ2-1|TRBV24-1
TGTGCCACCAGTGTTGCGGGGAATGAGCAGTTCTTC
CATSVAGNEQFF
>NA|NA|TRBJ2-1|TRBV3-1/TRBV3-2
TGTGCCAGCAGCCAAGGGTCTCTAGAGCAGTTCTTC
CASSQGSLEQFF
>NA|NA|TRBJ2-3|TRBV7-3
TGTGCCAGCAGCTTATTGGGGGCTGAAGATACGCAGTATTTT
CASSLLGAEDTQYF
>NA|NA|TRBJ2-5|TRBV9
TGTGCCAGCAGCGTAGATTCGCCAGGGGAGGAGACCCAGTACTTC
CASSVDSPGEETQYF
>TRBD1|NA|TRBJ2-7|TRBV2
TGTGCCAGCGGGGGACAGGGAAGGATCGGGGAGCAGTACTTC
CASGGQGRIGEQYF
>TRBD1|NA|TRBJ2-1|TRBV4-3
TGCGCCAGCAGCCATGCTTACAGGGGGCCGGGGAATGAGCAGTTCTTC
CASSHAYRGPGNEQFF
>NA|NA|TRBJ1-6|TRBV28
TGTGCCAGCTTAAGTCTCGGGAGCCCACCCCTCCACTTT
CASLSLGSPPLHF
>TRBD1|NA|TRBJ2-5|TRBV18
TGTGCCAGCTCACCAAATCCTGCAGGGGGAGAGACCCAGTACTTC
CASSPNPAGGETQYF